These 6 T cell receptor beta chains came from one sample sequenced in a study of T cells in Graves' hyperthyroidism and ophthalmopathy. Regions amplified from RNA transcripts were the TCR beta CDR3 regions. In the first-round RT-PCR of the TCR CDR3, the HTBI primer set was used. TCRdb fed the multiplex PCR reads into MiXCR, producing one record per CDR3 protein. The sample shows hundreds of thousands of distinct CDR3 sequences, under 25% of them seen only once. Specimen: blood. These receptors were taken from a woman aged 70 to 79 with Graves' ophthalmopathy.

This clonotype turned up a few times. The V gene is TRBV6-6, the J gene TRBJ2-7; D not certain. CDR1 MNHNY and CDR2 SVGAGI come from the germline V gene (reference sequence). Between the trimmed V and J ends, which lost 0 bases and 0 bases, there was a span of 12 bases. The CDR3 runs 16 residues. The CDR3 reads CASSYSMALSSYEQYF. As DNA, the CDR3 is TGTGCCAGCAGTTACTCAATGGCGCTTAGCTCCTACGAGCAGTACTTC.

The sample holds many counts of this clonotype. V is TRBV28 and J is TRBJ1-1; no clear D gene. Germline CDR1 reads MDHEN; CDR2 reads SYDVKM. Trimming removed 1 base at V and 8 bases at J, with 8 bases between. CDR3 length: 12 residues. CDR3 bases: TGTGCCAGCAGTTTATCGGCAGCGGAAGCTTTCTTT. Its translation is CASSLSAAEAFF. Complete variable domain (other parts from reference TRBV28 and TRBJ1-1): DVKVTQSSRYLVKRTGEKVFLECVQDMDHENMFWYRQDPGLGLRLIYFSYDVKMKEKGDIPEGYSVSREKKERFSLILESASTNQTSMYLCASSLSAAEAFFGQGTRLTVV.

In this sample, this clonotype turned up many times. V usage is TRBV29-1 and J usage is TRBJ2-3, with TRBD1 as a possible D gene (6 bases). V lost 0 bases and J lost 2, with 12 bases in between. CDR3 length equals 15 residues. CDR1 is SQVTM, CDR2 ANQGSEA, per germline. Here the CDR3 reads CSVEDPQGYTDTQYF. The CDR3 bases are TGCAGCGTTGAAGACCCACAGGGATACACAGATACGCAGTATTTT.

To note about this clonotype: Sequence at one end of the junction differs from germline and may be a read error. This chain connects TRBV3-1 to TRBJ2-2; 7 bases are shared with TRBD1. Germline V gene lookup returns CDR1 LGHDT and CDR2 YNNKEL (reference sequence). This CDR3 contains 16 residues. The CDR3 DNA is TGCGCCAGCAGCCAGAGGACAGGCAAAAACACCGGGGAGCTGTTTTTT. It is translated as CASSQRTGKNTGELFF.

A word on this clonotype: The junction and the germline gene differ at one end; a read error may be behind it. The V and J genes are TRBV12-3 or TRBV12-4 and TRBJ2-7; D remains ambiguous. CDR3 length: 13 residues. The CDR3 DNA follows: TGTGCCAGCAGTTTGACGCACTCCTACGAGCAGTGCTTC. It translates to CASSLTHSYEQCF.

This rearrangement joins TRBV3-1 to TRBJ1-2; the D is unclear. Trimming removed 0 bases at V and 4 bases at J, with 18 bases between. The CDR3 length is 17 residues. Germline-derived CDR1 and CDR2 are LGHDT and YNNKEL (reference sequence). The CDR3 coding sequence is TGTGCCAGCAGCCAAGATCTAGGCAGCCGTTATAGCTATGGCTACACCTTC. The encoded protein is CASSQDLGSRYSYGYTF.